The clone carrying this T cell receptor (beta chain) turned up a few times. This entry comes from a study of blood T cell repertoires in COVID-19. Study-level information: The samples span acute and convalescent COVID-19 from the United States, Italy and Spain. Nucleic acid was either cDNA or gDNA, and it came from T cells, B-cell-depleted T cells, or PBMCs.

The assay was immunoSEQ multiplex PCR, and TCRdb's table has in-frame clones only and misses some. The sample holds more than 200,000 clones, about 87% seen once. Between the trimmed V and J ends, which lost 3 bases and 4 bases, there was a span of 12 bases. CDR3 length: 13 amino acids. Germline CDR1 is GTSNPN and CDR2 is SVGIG (reference sequence). Seattle's cohort entered during active infection and was followed longitudinally. The sequenced material came from peripheral blood. This receptor was identified in a young woman with COVID-19, enrolled during active disease. The chain recombines TRBV30 with TRBJ1-2, with D possibly matching TRBD1 (6 bases). Written as DNA, the CDR3 is TGTGCCTGGAGGGACGACAGGATCTATGGCTACACCTTC. It encodes CAWRDDRIYGYTF. Complete variable domain (other parts from reference TRBV30 and TRBJ1-2): SQTIHQWPATLVQPVGSPLSLECTVEGTSNPNLYWYRQAAGRGLQLLFYSVGIGQISSEVPQNLSASRPQDRQFILSSKKLLLSDSGFYLCAWRDDRIYGYTFGSGTRLTVV.